The T cell receptor beta chain under discussion was sequenced for a study of T cell responses to AZD1222 COVID-19 vaccine. Whole-study results and caveats: Reports indicate that nearly half of spike-specific TCRs are directed at unmutated variant regions. Two AZD1222 doses significantly raised spike-specific TCR breadth and depth over controls.

Assay: immunoSEQ multiplex PCR; the TCRdb copy retains only in-frame clones and omits some. Of 100,000 to 150,000 clones in the sample, 70% to 90% were seen once. With respect to this clone: Its target is unknown.

This specimen was peripheral blood, taken 28 days after the second AZD1222 dose. The receptor was derived from an adult who received the AZD1222 COVID-19 vaccine.

The DNA of the CDR3 is TGTGCCAGCAGCATGGGACTGCTCTACGAGCAGTACTTC. This gives the protein CASSMGLLYEQYF. The J gene is TRBJ2-7, the V gene TRBV7-9, with D possibly matching TRBD2 (6 bases). Germline V CDR1 and CDR2: SEHNR, FQNEAQ (reference sequence). The CDR3 sequence is 13 residues long. V lost 5 bases and J lost 3, with 11 bases in between.